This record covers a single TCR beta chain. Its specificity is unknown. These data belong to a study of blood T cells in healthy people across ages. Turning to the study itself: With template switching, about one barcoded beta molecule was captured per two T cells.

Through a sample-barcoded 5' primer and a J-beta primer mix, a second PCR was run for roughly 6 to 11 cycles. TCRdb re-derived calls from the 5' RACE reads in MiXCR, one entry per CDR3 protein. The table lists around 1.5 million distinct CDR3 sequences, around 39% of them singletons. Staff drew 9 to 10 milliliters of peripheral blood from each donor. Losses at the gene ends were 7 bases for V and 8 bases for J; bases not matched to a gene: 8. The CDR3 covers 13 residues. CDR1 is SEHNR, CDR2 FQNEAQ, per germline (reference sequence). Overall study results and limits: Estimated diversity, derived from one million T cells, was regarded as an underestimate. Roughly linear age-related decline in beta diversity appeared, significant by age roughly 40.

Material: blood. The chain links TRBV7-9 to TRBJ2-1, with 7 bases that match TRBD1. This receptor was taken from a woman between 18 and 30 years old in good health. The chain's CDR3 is CASNGQVGDEQFF. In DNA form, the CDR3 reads TGTGCCAGCAACGGACAGGTTGGGGATGAGCAGTTCTTC. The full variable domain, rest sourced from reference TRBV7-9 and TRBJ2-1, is DTGVSQNPRHKITKRGQNVTFRCDPISEHNRLYWYRQTLGQGPEFLTYFQNEAQLEKSRLLSDRFSAERPKGSFSTLEIQRTEQGDSAMYLCASNGQVGDEQFFGPGTRLTVL.